A single sample is the source of the 29 T cell receptor beta chains below, sequenced in a study of PD-1 blockade in classical Hodgkin lymphoma. The time point denotes: cycle 4 day 1 (C4D1), after five to seven weeks of nivolumab. Every single patient, without exception, relapsed after autologous stem cell transplantation, and brentuximab vedotin exposure varied. TCRdb keeps only in-frame clones here, not all; method: immunoSEQ multiplex PCR. The sample has roughly 86,000 clones; 75% to 85% are singletons. This material consisted of peripheral blood mononuclear cells (PBMCs), taken before the fourth cycle of nivolumab. The receptor set was obtained from a human donor with classical Hodgkin lymphoma.

This sequence joins TRBV2 and TRBJ1-2; 10 bases are a match to TRBD1. V was clipped by 6 bases and J by 7 bases; unmatched bases: 8. CDR3 length: 14 residues. The germline gives CDR1 SNHLY, CDR2 FYNNEI. As DNA, the CDR3 is TGTGCCAGCAGACGCCGGACAGGGGGAACTGGCTACACCTTC. It translates to CASRRRTGGTGYTF.

The chain's CDR3 is CATQVPGELFF. CDR3 DNA: TGTGCCACCCAGGTCCCCGGGGAGCTGTTTTTT. This chain connects TRBV6-5 to TRBJ2-2; D remains ambiguous. The germline V and J ends were trimmed by 10 bases and 6 bases, with 9 bases remaining between them. Germline values: CDR1 MNHEY, CDR2 SVGAGI. The CDR3 loop spans 11 amino acids.

The CDR3 reads CASSLDEVRFAEAFF. The CDR3 DNA reads as TGTGCCAGCAGCTTAGACGAGGTACGGTTTGCTGAAGCTTTCTTT. The genes are TRBV7-2 and TRBJ1-1; D gene uncertain. CDR1 is SGHTA, CDR2 FQGNSA, per germline. The CDR3 has 15 residues. The V end was cut by 1 base, the J end by 6 bases, with 15 bases between.

This chain uses TRBV5-4 with TRBJ2-7, with 9 bases matching TRBD1. Germline CDR1 reads SGHNT; CDR2 reads YYREEE (reference sequence). Germline trimming cut 3 bases from V and 6 bases from J; bases unmatched to any gene: 13. The length of the CDR3 is 16 residues. The DNA for the CDR3 is TGTGCCAGCAGCTCATACTCAAAGGGACAGGGAAGCGAGCAGTACTTC. Translating it yields CASSSYSKGQGSEQYF. Complete variable domain (other parts from reference TRBV5-4 and TRBJ2-7): ETGVTQSPTHLIKTRGQQVTLRCSSQSGHNTVSWYQQALGQGPQFIFQYYREEENGRGNFPPRFSGLQFPNYSSELNVNALELDDSALYLCASSSYSKGQGSEQYFGPGTRLTVT.

In its sample, this clone was seen once. The chain is built from TRBV18 and TRBJ1-4, with no clear D. V shed 3 bases and J shed 3 bases, with 20 bases lying between them. This CDR3 has 18 amino acids. Germline V gene lookup returns CDR1 KGHSH and CDR2 LQKENI. The CDR3 DNA reads TGTGCCAGCTCACCTACGTCCGGAGTCTCGAGAGCTAATGAAAAACTGTTTTTT. As protein: CASSPTSGVSRANEKLFF. The entire variable domain, with the rest obtained from reference TRBV18 and TRBJ1-4, is as follows: NAGVMQNPRHLVRRRGQEARLRCSPMKGHSHVYWYRQLPEEGLKFMVYLQKENIIDESGMPKERFSAEFPKEGPSILRIQQVVRGDSAAYFCASSPTSGVSRANEKLFFGSGTQLSVL.

V and J are TRBV19 and TRBJ2-1, with D hard to call. The V gene's germline CDR1 is LNHDA and CDR2 SQIVND (reference sequence). CDR3 length equals 16 residues. V was clipped by 4 bases and J by 0 bases, with 13 bases between them. CDR3 sequence reads: CASSKAGQNSYNEQFF. In nucleotides, the CDR3 is TGTGCCAGTAGTAAGGCTGGCCAAAACTCCTACAATGAGCAGTTCTTC.

V is TRBV9 and J is TRBJ2-7; D may be TRBD1 or TRBD2 (5 bases each). From germline, CDR1 is SGDLS and CDR2 YYNGEE. The V and J ends lost 0 bases and 0 bases respectively, with 13 bases between them. This CDR3 spans 16 amino acids. The DNA for the CDR3 is TGTGCCAGCAGCGTAGTAGAACGGGACGCCTCCTACGAGCAGTACTTC. Its protein is CASSVVERDASYEQYF. The variable domain in full, completed from reference TRBV9 and TRBJ2-7, reads DSGVTQTPKHLITATGQRVTLRCSPRSGDLSVYWYQQSLDQGLQFLIQYYNGEERAKGNILERFSAQQFPDLHSELNLSSLELGDSALYFCASSVVERDASYEQYFGPGTRLTVT.

In this sample, this clone turned up once. The V and J genes are TRBV5-6 and TRBJ2-4; D may match TRBD1 or TRBD2 (5 bases each). V was cut by 1 base and J by 1 base, with 9 bases left in between. The CDR3 has 15 residues. From germline, CDR1 is SGHDT and CDR2 YYEEEE. CDR3 residues: CASSLLGVAKNIQYF. Written as DNA, the CDR3 is TGTGCCAGCAGCTTGCTGGGGGTGGCCAAAAACATTCAGTACTTC.

V is TRBV23-1 and J is TRBJ2-5; TRBD2 is a possible D gene (5 bases). Being an ORF, TRBV23-1 has a function that is uncertain. CDR3 length: 13 amino acids. Trimming took 7 bases from V and 6 from J, leaving 15 bases between them. CDR3: CASKTTRCQTQYF. The DNA for the CDR3 is TGCGCCAGCAAGACTACTAGGTGCCAGACCCAGTACTTC.

In this sample, this clone turned up once. The chain employs TRBV11-2 and TRBJ2-5; TRBD2 matches at 10 bases. The CDR3 spans 16 residues. The germline V gene has CDR1 SGHAT and CDR2 FQNNGV. Trimming at V came to 2 bases and at J to 6 bases, leaving 9 bases not matched to a gene. The CDR3 DNA is TGTGCCAGCAGCTTATTGGCTAGCGGGAGCCCGCAGACCCAGTACTTC. Its translation: CASSLLASGSPQTQYF.

As for this clone: Other DNA sequences in this sample translate to the same CDR3. V and J are TRBV5-1 and TRBJ2-1, with D unresolved. V was cut by 2 bases and J by 4 bases, with 4 bases left in between. The CDR3 contains 12 residues. The germline gives CDR1 SGHRS, CDR2 YFSETQ. For the CDR3, the DNA is TGCGCCAGCAGCTTCACGTACAATGAGCAGTTCTTC. This translates into CASSFTYNEQFF.

This clone was counted between two and nine times. This chain connects TRBV6-6 to TRBJ2-1, with TRBD2 matching over 8 bases. Trimming at V came to 2 bases and at J to 7 bases, leaving 10 bases not matched to a gene. The CDR3 has 16 amino acids. Germline V CDR1 and CDR2: MNHNY, SVGAGI (reference sequence). This CDR3 is CASSYLPGGPGNEQFF. The DNA for the CDR3 is TGTGCCAGCAGTTACCTCCCGGGAGGGCCTGGGAATGAGCAGTTCTTC.

This clone was counted a single time. The rearrangement joins TRBV7-2 to TRBJ1-1; D is undetermined. V gave up 6 bases and J gave up 11 bases, with 13 bases separating them. Germline assignment: CDR1 SGHTA and CDR2 FQGNSA. The length of the CDR3 is 11 residues. CDR3 in amino acids: CASRDPAVAFF. CDR3 nucleotides: TGTGCCAGCAGGGACCCAGCGGTGGCTTTCTTT.

The chain carries TRBV9 and TRBJ2-2; D might be TRBD2 (6 bases). This CDR3 contains 15 residues. Per germline, CDR1 SGDLS and CDR2 YYNGEE. Trimming removed 3 bases at V and 6 bases at J, with 15 bases between. CDR3 residues: CASSATWGDSGELFF. The CDR3 DNA reads TGTGCCAGCAGCGCGACGTGGGGGGATTCCGGGGAGCTGTTTTTT.

This clone is medium-sized by share. This chain uses TRBV27 with TRBJ1-2; D perhaps matches TRBD1 (6 bases). The CDR3 consists of 15 residues. The V gene's germline CDR1 is MNHEY and CDR2 SMNVEV (reference sequence). V was clipped by 0 bases and J by 2 bases, with 10 bases between them. The CDR3 reads CASSLSGRGNYGYTF. The CDR3 DNA reads as TGTGCCAGCAGTTTATCGGGCAGGGGAAACTATGGCTACACCTTC.

This chain connects TRBV28 to TRBJ2-1; the match to TRBD2 covers 7 bases. Germline V gene sequence: CDR1 MDHEN, CDR2 SYDVKM. The CDR3 length is 15 residues. Trimming took 3 bases from V and 5 from J; bases not matched to a gene: 7. The CDR3 DNA is TGTGCCAGCAGTTTTAGTGGGAGGGCCGACAATGAGCAGTTCTTC. Translation: CASSFSGRADNEQFF.

This clone has just one count. The V call is TRBV27, the J call TRBJ1-2; a weak D match, TRBD1 (6 bases). V was clipped by 4 bases and J by 8 bases, with 20 bases between them. The CDR3 runs 15 residues. Per germline, CDR1 MNHEY and CDR2 SMNVEV (reference sequence). CDR3 in DNA: TGTGCCAGCAGTTGGAAGGGGGACGTACCTGAGGGCTACACCTTC. Translating it yields CASSWKGDVPEGYTF.

This chain joins TRBV6-1 and TRBJ2-3; 12 nucleotides align to TRBD2. The CDR3 runs to 15 residues. Germline values: CDR1 MNHNS, CDR2 SASEGT. Trimming took 8 bases from V and 4 from J; bases not matched to a gene: 7. The CDR3, as DNA: TGTGCCAGCCTCCCTAGCGGGAGGGCCGCAGATACGCAGTATTTT. It encodes CASLPSGRAADTQYF.

This clone has only a few counts. The chain links TRBV14 to TRBJ2-1, with TRBD2 identical over 11 bases. CDR1 is SGHDN, CDR2 FVKESK, per germline. V lost 4 bases to trimming and J lost 4 bases; unmatched junction nucleotides: 3. This CDR3 is 15 amino acids long. This chain's CDR3 is CASSLLAGGYNEQFF. The CDR3, as DNA: TGTGCCAGCAGCCTGCTAGCGGGAGGATACAATGAGCAGTTCTTC.

The chain has TRBV6-8 and TRBJ2-5; D not resolved. The CDR3 loop spans 20 amino acids. V dropped 0 bases and J dropped 2 bases, with 25 bases sitting between them. The germline V gene encodes CDR1 MNHGY and CDR2 SAAAGT. The CDR3 DNA is TGTGCCAGCAGTTACTCGATTGCCAGCTCAGTGGGTTCAACACAAGAGACCCAGTACTTC. It yields the protein CASSYSIASSVGSTQETQYF.

This rearrangement joins TRBV2 to TRBJ2-5, with D unclear. With 2 bases removed from V and 5 bases from J, the gap between germline ends came to 3 bases. The germline CDR1 and CDR2 sequences are SNHLY and FYNNEI. CDR3 length equals 11 residues. CDR3 DNA: TGTGCCAGCAGTGAAATGGAGACCCAGTACTTC. As protein: CASSEMETQYF.

This clone has a handful of counts. The gene calls are TRBV29-1 and TRBJ1-1, with 9 bases that match TRBD1. The CDR3 sequence is 14 residues long. V gave up 4 bases and J gave up 2 bases; unmatched junction bases: 5. Germline V gene lookup returns CDR1 SQVTM and CDR2 ANQGSEA. DNA of the CDR3: TGCAGCGTTGTCCCGGACAGGGGCAACACTGAAGCTTTCTTT. Its protein product is CSVVPDRGNTEAFF.

In this sample, this clone turned up once. This chain joins TRBV11-2 and TRBJ2-7; a weak D match, TRBD2 (6 bases). The CDR3 sequence is 13 residues long. Germline V gene sequence: CDR1 SGHAT, CDR2 FQNNGV. V dropped 5 bases and J dropped 6 bases, with 14 bases sitting between them. The CDR3 region is CASSAGLSGEQYF. The CDR3 DNA follows: TGTGCCAGCAGCGCCGGACTATCGGGCGAGCAGTACTTC.

This chain joins TRBV5-6 and TRBJ1-5; D uncertain. V lost 0 bases, J lost 10 bases, and 14 bases lay in between. CDR3 length equals 14 residues. The germline V gene has CDR1 SGHDT and CDR2 YYEEEE. In DNA, the CDR3 is TGTGCCAGCAGCTTGGGGACGGGGAAATTTCCCCAGCATTTT. Its protein is CASSLGTGKFPQHF.

The CDR3 DNA follows: TGTGCCAGCAGTGACAGCGGACTAGCGGGTCTGCGTGAGCAGTTCTTC. This encodes CASSDSGLAGLREQFF. The chain carries TRBV2 and TRBJ2-1; 11 bases are shared with TRBD2. The germline gives CDR1 SNHLY, CDR2 FYNNEI. With V trimmed by 3 bases and J by 9 bases, 10 bases remained unmatched. There are 16 residues in the CDR3.

The chain uses TRBV9 and TRBJ1-3; D might be TRBD1 (5 bases). V lost 2 bases and J 0 bases, leaving 9 bases between the germline ends. Germline V gene lookup returns CDR1 SGDLS and CDR2 YYNGEE. The CDR3 totals 15 residues. The CDR3 here is CASSVSGASGNTIYF. In DNA form, the CDR3 reads TGTGCCAGCAGCGTTAGCGGGGCCTCTGGAAACACCATATATTTT.

The gene calls are TRBV6-5 and TRBJ1-4; 9 bases match TRBD1. This CDR3 region has 14 residues. The V gene end was trimmed by 6 bases and the J gene end by 7 bases; junction bases not matched to a gene: 6. The germline V gene encodes CDR1 MNHEY and CDR2 SVGAGI. CDR3 region: CASRQQGAVEKLFF. The CDR3 bases are TGTGCCAGCAGACAACAGGGGGCCGTTGAAAAACTGTTTTTT.

This clone was seen once. Within the sample, other DNA sequences also encode this same CDR3. The V gene is TRBV10-3, the J gene TRBJ2-3, with D hard to call. This CDR3 region has 12 residues. V lost 6 bases and J lost 5, with 9 bases in between. The V gene's germline CDR1 is ENHRY and CDR2 SYGVKD. The DNA of the CDR3 is TGTGCCATCAGCGACTCTGGAGATACGCAGTATTTT. This encodes CAISDSGDTQYF.

The chain has TRBV6-6 and TRBJ2-7; D is uncertain. Germline V gene sequence: CDR1 MNHNY, CDR2 SVGAGI (reference sequence). The CDR3 is 13 amino acids. V was pared by 6 bases and J by 0 bases, with 9 bases between. Written as DNA, the CDR3 is TGTGCCAGCAGCTTAGAGTACTCCTACGAGCAGTACTTC. As protein: CASSLEYSYEQYF.